Below are 22 T cell receptor beta chains sequenced from a single sample in a study of cytomegalovirus exposure and HLA in healthy donors. Vbeta (60) and Jbeta (13) primers were used in the PCR. TCRdb's table, derived via immunoSEQ multiplex PCR, lists solely in-frame clones and lacks some. The data hold roughly 250,000 clones, with approximately 70% observed a single time. The specimen was PBMCs. The receptors derive from a female donor in good health and CMV-seronegative.

The chain links TRBV11-2 to TRBJ2-1; D might be TRBD2 (6 bases). The CDR3 length is 19 residues. In germline, CDR1 is SGHAT, CDR2 FQNNGV. V dropped 1 base and J dropped 8 bases, with 27 bases sitting between them. In DNA form, the CDR3 reads TGTGCCAGCAGCTTAGGGGGCGGTGGCGGGATAGACTGGGGATATGAGCAGTTCTTC. It yields the protein CASSLGGGGGIDWGYEQFF.

The rearrangement uses TRBV11-2 and TRBJ2-7; 9 nucleotides match TRBD2. Germline V gene data show CDR1 as SGHAT and CDR2 as FQNNGV. Germline trimming cut 1 base from V and 0 bases from J; bases unmatched to any gene: 1. CDR3 size: 15 residues. Here the CDR3 DNA reads TGTGCCAGCAGCTTAGGACTAGCGGCCTCCTACGAGCAGTACTTC. Residues: CASSLGLAASYEQYF.

The chain combines TRBV9 with TRBJ2-3, with TRBD2 matching 11 bases. With 3 bases clipped from V and 4 bases from J, the junction kept 4 bases outside the gene matches. Germline CDR1 SGDLS, CDR2 YYNGEE. The CDR3 covers 15 residues. The CDR3 coding sequence is TGTGCCAGCAGCGGACTAGCGGGATTCTCAGATACGCAGTATTTT. Its protein product is CASSGLAGFSDTQYF.

CDR3 region: CASSQPDRVPETQYF. The CDR3 DNA is TGTGCCAGCAGCCAACCTGACAGGGTACCGGAGACCCAGTACTTC. The chain couples TRBV11-2 to TRBJ2-5; 7 positions agree with TRBD1. The CDR3 loop spans 15 amino acids. The V gene's germline CDR1 is SGHAT and CDR2 FQNNGV. V lost 5 bases, J lost 5 bases, and 11 bases stayed unmatched.

V and J are TRBV5-6 and TRBJ2-3; 7 positions agree with TRBD1. V shed 5 bases, J shed 6 bases, and the junction held 9 bases outside the gene matches. The CDR3 extends over 14 amino acids. Germline CDR1 and CDR2: SGHDT and YYEEEE. The DNA of the CDR3 is TGTGCCAGCAGGCCGACAGGGTTGCCCGATACGCAGTATTTT. Translation gives CASRPTGLPDTQYF.

The chain employs TRBV4-1 and TRBJ2-3; maybe TRBD2 (6 bases). CDR3 length: 18 amino acids. V shed 1 base and J shed 6 bases, with 23 bases lying between them. The germline V gene has CDR1 MGHRA and CDR2 YSYEKL. CDR3 nucleotide sequence: TGCGCCAGCAGCCAAGGACGACTGGGGGGAAGGCATTGGGATACGCAGTATTTT. Encoded protein: CASSQGRLGGRHWDTQYF.

In this sample, this clone turned up a few times. The chain carries TRBV1 and TRBJ1-1; the DNA was not used to check the table's D call, TRBD1. TRBV1 is reported as a pseudogene. The CDR3 runs 14 residues. CDR3 sequence (DNA): TGCACCAGCAGCCCATTAGACAGGGACACTGAAGCTTTCTTT. It is translated as CTSSPLDRDTEAFF.

Concerning this clone: No DNA is shown, since the ends of the CDR3 on it are uncertain; the CDR3 is the one TCRdb lists. The chain combines TRBV21-1 with TRBJ2-4; TRBD1 is the table's D call and was not checked against the DNA. TRBV21-1 is a pseudogene locus. The CDR3 is made up of 16 amino acids, end residues included. CDR3 sequence: CASSTWGPGSKNIQYF.

This clone was recorded a few times. The chain is built from TRBV28 and TRBJ1-2, with D perhaps TRBD1 (5 bases). The V gene lost 11 bases and the J gene lost 2 bases, with 21 bases spanning the gap. CDR1 is MDHEN and CDR2 is SYDVKM in the germline V gene. This CDR3 has 15 residues. In DNA, the CDR3 is TGTGCCGGGTTCTCCATGGTGGGGCCCAACTATGGCTACACCTTC. This gives the protein CAGFSMVGPNYGYTF.

V usage is TRBV11-2 and J usage is TRBJ1-2; D unclear. The CDR3 totals 16 residues. Germline V CDR1 and CDR2: SGHAT, FQNNGV. Deletions cut 0 bases from V and 6 bases from J, with 17 bases between. The DNA for the CDR3 is TGTGCCAGCAGCTTAGACCCGAGAGGGTACGGTGATGGCTACACCTTC. It is translated as CASSLDPRGYGDGYTF.

The chain is built from TRBV2 and TRBJ2-3; possibly TRBD1 for D (5 bases). This CDR3 is 13 amino acids long. The germline V gene encodes CDR1 SNHLY and CDR2 FYNNEI. V dropped 7 bases and J dropped 6 bases, with 14 bases sitting between them. The DNA of the CDR3 is TGTGCCAGCAAGGGGAACATTGCGGATACGCAGTATTTT. This gives the protein CASKGNIADTQYF.

This chain uses TRBV5-4 with TRBJ2-1; 8 nucleotides match TRBD1. The CDR3 is 16 amino acids. From germline, CDR1 is SGHNT and CDR2 YYREEE (reference sequence). V was pared by 2 bases and J by 2 bases, with 6 bases of the junction left unmatched. The CDR3 here is CASSFFGQGTYNEQFF. The CDR3 DNA reads as TGTGCCAGCAGCTTCTTTGGACAGGGTACCTACAATGAGCAGTTCTTC. Full variable domain (outside the CDR3, taken from reference TRBV5-4 and TRBJ2-1): ETGVTQSPTHLIKTRGQQVTLRCSSQSGHNTVSWYQQALGQGPQFIFQYYREEENGRGNFPPRFSGLQFPNYSSELNVNALELDDSALYLCASSFFGQGTYNEQFFGPGTRLTVL.

This chain uses TRBV9 with TRBJ1-2; D unresolved. The germline V gene has CDR1 SGDLS and CDR2 YYNGEE. V lost 2 bases, J lost 1 base, and 15 bases lay in between. The CDR3 loop spans 16 amino acids. The CDR3 is CASSVPLGGGNYGYTF. CDR3 DNA sequence: TGTGCCAGCAGCGTCCCCCTGGGAGGAGGTAACTATGGCTACACCTTC.

This sequence joins TRBV5-1 and TRBJ2-7; 16 nucleotides line up with TRBD2. Germline trimming cut 3 bases from V and 5 bases from J; bases unmatched to any gene: 2. The CDR3 has 15 amino acids. Germline V gives CDR1 SGHRS, CDR2 YFSETQ. The CDR3 DNA follows: TGCGCCAGCAGCTACGGGACTAGCGGGAGGGACGAGCAGTACTTC. Its protein is CASSYGTSGRDEQYF.

V and J are TRBV11-3 and TRBJ2-1, with TRBD2 matching 7 bases. Germline assignment: CDR1 SGHNT and CDR2 YENEEA. V lost 5 bases and J lost 8; bases outside the gene matches: 15. The CDR3 sequence is 16 residues long. The DNA of the CDR3 is TGTGCCAGCAGCCTAGGAGGGATGGGTCGGGAGGATGAGCAGTTCTTC. The encoded protein is CASSLGGMGREDEQFF.

J is TRBJ2-1 and V is TRBV10-3; TRBD2 is a possible D gene (7 bases). This CDR3 contains 18 residues. V lost 4 bases to trimming and J lost 7 bases, with 26 bases between them. Germline lookup yields CDR1 ENHRY and CDR2 SYGVKD. The DNA for the CDR3 is TGTGCCATCAGTGGGGGCGGGACAAGCGGGACCTCGAGGAATGAGCAGTTCTTC. It specifies CAISGGGTSGTSRNEQFF.

Here the CDR3 reads CASSLRLAGGGAIQYF. CDR3 sequence (DNA): TGTGCCAGCAGCTTAAGGCTAGCGGGAGGAGGGGCGATTCAGTACTTC. This chain uses TRBV11-2 with TRBJ2-4, with 11 bases fitting TRBD2. Germline V CDR1 and CDR2: SGHAT, FQNNGV. This CDR3 comprises 16 residues. With 2 bases clipped from V and 10 bases from J, the junction kept 10 bases outside the gene matches.

The table lists this clone with a few counts. V usage is TRBV7-9 and J usage is TRBJ2-1; possibly TRBD2 for D (5 bases). Germline V gene lookup returns CDR1 SEHNR and CDR2 FQNEAQ (reference sequence). The CDR3 is 14 residues long. V was clipped by 5 bases and J by 8 bases, with 16 bases between them. Here the CDR3 reads CASSPWAGPHEQFF. The CDR3 nucleotides are TGTGCCAGCAGCCCTTGGGCGGGCCCCCATGAGCAGTTCTTC.

As DNA, the CDR3 is TGTGCCAGCATCCGGGACAAGAGCAGCCGCTACACCTTC. The encoded protein is CASIRDKSSRYTF. This rearrangement joins TRBV28 to TRBJ1-2, with a weak D call TRBD1 (6 bases). Between the trimmed V and J ends, which lost 7 bases and 9 bases, there was a span of 18 bases. There are 13 residues in the CDR3. Germline assignment: CDR1 MDHEN and CDR2 SYDVKM.

The chain joins TRBV6-6 to TRBJ1-4, with a possible D match to TRBD1 (5 bases). The CDR3 is made up of 15 amino acids. V was shortened by 2 bases and J by 0 bases, with 7 bases between the two germline ends. Germline V CDR1 and CDR2: MNHNY, SVGAGI (reference sequence). As DNA, the CDR3 is TGTGCCAGCAGTTACGACAGACCAACTAATGAAAAACTGTTTTTT. Translation: CASSYDRPTNEKLFF.

The CDR3 reads CASSAGLAGYTGELFF. The CDR3 DNA follows: TGTGCCAGCAGTGCTGGACTAGCGGGCTACACCGGGGAGCTGTTTTTT. The J gene is TRBJ2-2, the V gene TRBV6-1; 11 bases are shared with TRBD2. With V trimmed by 4 bases and J by 3 bases, 4 bases remained unmatched. The CDR3 sequence is 16 residues long. CDR1 is MNHNS and CDR2 is SASEGT in the germline V gene.

The gene calls are TRBV7-8 and TRBJ2-7; 7 bases align to TRBD1. The CDR3 has 17 amino acids. From germline, CDR1 is SGHVS and CDR2 FQNEAQ. Trimming took 4 bases from V and 2 from J; bases not matched to a gene: 14. The CDR3 is CASSYTLTQGQPYEQYF. CDR3 bases: TGTGCCAGCAGCTACACCCTGACTCAGGGACAGCCCTACGAGCAGTACTTC.